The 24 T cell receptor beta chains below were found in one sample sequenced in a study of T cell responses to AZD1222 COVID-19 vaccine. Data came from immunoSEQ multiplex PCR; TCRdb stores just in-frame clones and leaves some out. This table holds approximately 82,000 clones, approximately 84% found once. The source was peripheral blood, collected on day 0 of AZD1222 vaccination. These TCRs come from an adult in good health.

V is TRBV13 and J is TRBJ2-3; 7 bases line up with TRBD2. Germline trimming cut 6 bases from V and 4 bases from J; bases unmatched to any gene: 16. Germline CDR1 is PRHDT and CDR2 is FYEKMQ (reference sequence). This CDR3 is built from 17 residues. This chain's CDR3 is CASSRASGEVGADTQYF. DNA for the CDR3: TGTGCCAGCAGTAGGGCTAGCGGTGAGGTAGGCGCAGATACGCAGTATTTT. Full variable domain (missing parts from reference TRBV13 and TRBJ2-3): AAGVIQSPRHLIKEKRETATLKCYPIPRHDTVYWYQQGPGQDPQFLISFYEKMQSDKGSIPDRFSAQQFSDYHSELNMSSLELGDSALYFCASSRASGEVGADTQYFGPGTRLTVL.

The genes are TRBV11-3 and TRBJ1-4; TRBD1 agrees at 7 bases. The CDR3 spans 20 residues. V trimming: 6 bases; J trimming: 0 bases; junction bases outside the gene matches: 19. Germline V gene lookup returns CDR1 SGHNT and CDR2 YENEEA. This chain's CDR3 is CASREEARQGHEATNEKLFF. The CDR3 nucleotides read TGTGCCAGCAGGGAAGAAGCCCGACAGGGCCACGAAGCAACTAATGAAAAACTGTTTTTT.

This chain's CDR3 is CATRRTGGDSNQPQHF. CDR3 bases: TGTGCCACCAGGCGGACAGGGGGCGATAGCAATCAGCCCCAGCATTTT. The gene calls are TRBV15 and TRBJ1-5; 11 bases map to TRBD1. Trimming took 6 bases from V and 0 from J; bases not matched to a gene: 4. The CDR3 totals 16 residues. Germline loops: CDR1 LNHNV, CDR2 YYDKDF (reference sequence).

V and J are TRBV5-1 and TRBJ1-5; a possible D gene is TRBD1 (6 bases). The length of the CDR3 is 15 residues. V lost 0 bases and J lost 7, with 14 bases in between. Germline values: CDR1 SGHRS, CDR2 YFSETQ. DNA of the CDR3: TGCGCCAGCAGCTTGGCGGGGGGCGATCCCCAGCCCCAGCATTTT. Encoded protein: CASSLAGGDPQPQHF.

The CDR3 protein is CATSTPGLGNTGELFF. The DNA for the CDR3 is TGTGCCACCAGTACACCAGGACTAGGTAACACCGGGGAGCTGTTTTTT. The chain carries TRBV24-1 and TRBJ2-2, with 7 bases that match TRBD2. The CDR3 loop spans 16 amino acids. Germline assignment: CDR1 KGHDR and CDR2 SFDVKD. Trimming cost V 6 bases and J 2 bases; bases outside gene matches: 8.

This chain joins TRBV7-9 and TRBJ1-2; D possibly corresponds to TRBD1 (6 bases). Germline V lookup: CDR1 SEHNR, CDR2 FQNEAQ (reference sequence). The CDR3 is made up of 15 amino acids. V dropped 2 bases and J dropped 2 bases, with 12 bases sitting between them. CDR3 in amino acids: CASSLSSGENYGYTF. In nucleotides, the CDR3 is TGTGCCAGCAGCTTATCTTCAGGGGAGAACTATGGCTACACCTTC. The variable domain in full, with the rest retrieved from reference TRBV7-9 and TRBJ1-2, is DTGVSQNPRHKITKRGQNVTFRCDPISEHNRLYWYRQTLGQGPEFLTYFQNEAQLEKSRLLSDRFSAERPKGSFSTLEIQRTEQGDSAMYLCASSLSSGENYGYTFGSGTRLTVV.

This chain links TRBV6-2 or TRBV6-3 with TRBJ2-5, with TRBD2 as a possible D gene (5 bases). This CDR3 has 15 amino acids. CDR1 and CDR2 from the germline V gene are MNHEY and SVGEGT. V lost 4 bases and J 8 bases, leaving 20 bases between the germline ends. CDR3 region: CASSFGSGSKRTQYF. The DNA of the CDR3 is TGTGCCAGCAGTTTCGGAAGCGGATCCAAGAGAACCCAGTACTTC.

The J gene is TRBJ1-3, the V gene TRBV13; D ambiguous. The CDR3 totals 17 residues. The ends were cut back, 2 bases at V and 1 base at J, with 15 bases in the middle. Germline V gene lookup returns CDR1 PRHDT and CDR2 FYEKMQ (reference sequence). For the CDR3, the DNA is TGTGCCAGCAGCTTAAGAAGGGCGAGGTTTTCTGGAAACACCATATATTTT. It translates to CASSLRRARFSGNTIYF.

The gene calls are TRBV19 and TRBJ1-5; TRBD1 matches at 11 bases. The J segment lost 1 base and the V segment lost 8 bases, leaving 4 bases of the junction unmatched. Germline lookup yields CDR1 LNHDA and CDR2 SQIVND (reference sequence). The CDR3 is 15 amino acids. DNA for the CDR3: TGTGCCAGTCACAGGGACAGGGGGAGCAATCAGCCCCAGCATTTT. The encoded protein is CASHRDRGSNQPQHF.

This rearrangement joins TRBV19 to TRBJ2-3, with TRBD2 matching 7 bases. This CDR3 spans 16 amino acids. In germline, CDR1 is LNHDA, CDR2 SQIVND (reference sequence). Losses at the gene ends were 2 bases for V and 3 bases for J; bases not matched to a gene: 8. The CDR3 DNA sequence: TGTGCCAGTAGTATAAGGCCAGCGGGGTCAACAGATACGCAGTATTTT. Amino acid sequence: CASSIRPAGSTDTQYF.

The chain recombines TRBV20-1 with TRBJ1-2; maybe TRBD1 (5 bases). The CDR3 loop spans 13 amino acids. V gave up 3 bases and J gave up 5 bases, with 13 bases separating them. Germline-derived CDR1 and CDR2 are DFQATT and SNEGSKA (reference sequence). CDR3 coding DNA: TGCAGTGCTAGTGGGGCAGGGATTTATGGCTACACCTTC. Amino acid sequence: CSASGAGIYGYTF.

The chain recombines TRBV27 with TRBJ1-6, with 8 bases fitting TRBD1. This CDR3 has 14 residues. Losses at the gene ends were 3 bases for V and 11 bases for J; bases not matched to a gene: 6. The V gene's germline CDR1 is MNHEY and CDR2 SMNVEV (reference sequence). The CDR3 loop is CASSFRQGFTPLHF. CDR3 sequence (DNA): TGTGCCAGCAGTTTCCGACAGGGGTTTACACCCCTCCACTTT.

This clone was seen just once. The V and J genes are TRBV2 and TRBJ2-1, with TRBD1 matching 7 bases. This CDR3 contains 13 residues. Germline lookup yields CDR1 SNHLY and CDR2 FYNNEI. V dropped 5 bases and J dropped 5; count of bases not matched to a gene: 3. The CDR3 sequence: CASSPDRDNEQFF. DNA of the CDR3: TGTGCCAGCAGTCCCGACAGGGACAATGAGCAGTTCTTC.

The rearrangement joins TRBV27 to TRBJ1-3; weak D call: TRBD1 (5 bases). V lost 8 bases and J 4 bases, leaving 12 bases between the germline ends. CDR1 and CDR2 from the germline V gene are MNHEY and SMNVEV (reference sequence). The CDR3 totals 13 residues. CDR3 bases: TGTGCCAGCTCCGGAGGGGCGGGAAACACCATATATTTT. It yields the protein CASSGGAGNTIYF.

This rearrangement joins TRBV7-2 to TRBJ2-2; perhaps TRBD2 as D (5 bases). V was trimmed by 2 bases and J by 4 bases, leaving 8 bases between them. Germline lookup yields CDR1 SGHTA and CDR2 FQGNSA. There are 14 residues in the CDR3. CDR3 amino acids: CASSLLRGTGELFF. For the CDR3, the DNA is TGTGCCAGCAGCTTACTCCGGGGCACCGGGGAGCTGTTTTTT.

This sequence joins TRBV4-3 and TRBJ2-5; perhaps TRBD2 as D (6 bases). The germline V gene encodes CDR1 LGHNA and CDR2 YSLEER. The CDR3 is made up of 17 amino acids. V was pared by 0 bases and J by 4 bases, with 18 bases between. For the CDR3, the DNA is TGCGCCAGCAGCCAAGATCGGGGGTCCCCCTTGGGAGAGACCCAGTACTTC. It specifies CASSQDRGSPLGETQYF.

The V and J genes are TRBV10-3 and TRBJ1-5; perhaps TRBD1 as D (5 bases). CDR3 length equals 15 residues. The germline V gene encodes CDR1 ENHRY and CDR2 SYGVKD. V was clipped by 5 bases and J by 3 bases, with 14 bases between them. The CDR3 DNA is TGTGCCATCAGTCTCCATATGGGGGTCAATCAGCCCCAGCATTTT. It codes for CAISLHMGVNQPQHF.

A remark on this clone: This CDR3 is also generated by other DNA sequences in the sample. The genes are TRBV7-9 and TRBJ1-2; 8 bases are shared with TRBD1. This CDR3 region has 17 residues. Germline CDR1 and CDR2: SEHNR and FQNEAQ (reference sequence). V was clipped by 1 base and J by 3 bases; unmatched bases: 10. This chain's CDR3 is CASSLEGTGGSHYGYTF. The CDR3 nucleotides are TGTGCCAGCAGCTTAGAGGGGACAGGAGGATCTCACTATGGCTACACCTTC. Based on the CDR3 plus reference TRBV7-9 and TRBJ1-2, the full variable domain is DTGVSQNPRHKITKRGQNVTFRCDPISEHNRLYWYRQTLGQGPEFLTYFQNEAQLEKSRLLSDRFSAERPKGSFSTLEIQRTEQGDSAMYLCASSLEGTGGSHYGYTFGSGTRLTVV.

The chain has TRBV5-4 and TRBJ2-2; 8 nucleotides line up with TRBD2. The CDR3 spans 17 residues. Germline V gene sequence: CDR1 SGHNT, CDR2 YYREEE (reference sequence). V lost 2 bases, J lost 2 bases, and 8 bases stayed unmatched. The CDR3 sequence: CASSFTPSGGNTGELFF. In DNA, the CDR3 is TGTGCCAGCAGCTTTACTCCGAGCGGGGGAAACACCGGGGAGCTGTTTTTT.

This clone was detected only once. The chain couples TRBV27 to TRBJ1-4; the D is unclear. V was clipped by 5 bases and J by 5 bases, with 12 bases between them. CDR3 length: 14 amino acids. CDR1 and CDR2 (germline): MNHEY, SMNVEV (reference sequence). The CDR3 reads CASSRSFVNEKLFF. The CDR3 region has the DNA TGTGCCAGCAGTCGATCGTTCGTGAATGAAAAACTGTTTTTT.

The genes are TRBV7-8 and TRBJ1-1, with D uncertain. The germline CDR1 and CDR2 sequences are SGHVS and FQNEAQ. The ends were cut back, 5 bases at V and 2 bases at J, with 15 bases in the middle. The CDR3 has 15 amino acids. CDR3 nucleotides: TGTGCCAGCAGCCCCCGCTCGCGGGGTAACACTGAAGCTTTCTTT. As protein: CASSPRSRGNTEAFF.

In nucleotides, the CDR3 is TGTGCCAGCAGCGTTGGCTCTGGAAACACCATATATTTT. Protein: CASSVGSGNTIYF. The chain combines TRBV9 with TRBJ1-3; D unresolved. Germline V gene sequence: CDR1 SGDLS, CDR2 YYNGEE. The V gene lost 2 bases and the J gene lost 0 bases, with 3 bases spanning the gap. The CDR3 contains 13 residues.

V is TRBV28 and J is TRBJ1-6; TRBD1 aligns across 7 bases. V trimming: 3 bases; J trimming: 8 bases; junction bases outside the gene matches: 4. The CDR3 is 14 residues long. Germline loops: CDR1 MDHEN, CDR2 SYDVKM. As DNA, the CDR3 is TGTGCCAGCAGTTTGGACAGGTTAGATTCACCCCTCCACTTT. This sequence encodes CASSLDRLDSPLHF.

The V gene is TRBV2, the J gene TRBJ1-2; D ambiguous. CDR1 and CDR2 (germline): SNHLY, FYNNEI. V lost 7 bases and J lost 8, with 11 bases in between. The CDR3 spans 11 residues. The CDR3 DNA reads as TGTGCCAGCACGGCAGTCTGGGGCTACACCTTC. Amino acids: CASTAVWGYTF.